What follows describes a single T cell receptor beta chain. The data were obtained in a study of blood T cell repertoires in COVID-19. The CDR3 runs to 14 residues. CDR1 is MGHRA and CDR2 is YSYEKL in the germline V gene. Trimming pared 1 base from V and 6 bases from J, leaving 9 bases between. TCRdb's copy holds only in-frame clones and misses some; the assay was immunoSEQ multiplex PCR. The sample includes 150,000 to 200,000 clones, approximately 88% of them seen just once. The source of this sequence is a human donor in a cohort sampled during active COVID-19. The V gene is TRBV4-1, the J gene TRBJ2-2; D is ambiguous. What was sequenced was peripheral blood. The CDR3 spells CASSQAYSPGELFF. Written as DNA, the CDR3 is TGCGCCAGCAGCCAAGCCTATTCACCCGGGGAGCTGTTTTTT.